The rows below give T cell receptor beta chains drawn from one sample of a study of blood T cell repertoires in COVID-19. TCRdb's copy holds only in-frame clones and misses some; the assay was immunoSEQ multiplex PCR. The data contain some 140,000 clones, roughly 84% of them singletons. The sequencing sample was made of peripheral blood. These receptors all stem from a man aged 55-75 years with acute or convalescent COVID-19. The conserved cysteine and the conserved F or W are not part of the CDR3 here.

CDR3 length: 10; V gene: TRBV30; CDR3 protein: AWSVQTYEQY
CDR3 length: 11; V gene: TRBV11-2; CDR3 protein: ASSFSGRETQY
CDR3 length: 12; V gene: TRBV7-2; CDR3 protein: ASSLSGSYNEQF
CDR3 length: 11; V gene: TRBV29-1; CDR3 protein: SVEVRRGNTIY
CDR3 length: 10; V gene: TRBV5-6; CDR3 protein: ASRELNYGYT
CDR3 length: 12; V gene: TRBV28; CDR3 protein: ASSFRRDNYEQY
CDR3 length: 13; V gene: TRBV11-3; CDR3 protein: ASSPGSGGHDEQY
CDR3 length: 12; V gene: TRBV5-6; CDR3 protein: ASSLGGVTYEQY
CDR3 length: 11; V gene: TRBV29-1; CDR3 protein: SVGGRGTGEQY
CDR3 length: 14; V gene: TRBV7-9; CDR3 protein: ASSSGLAGLPFEQF
CDR3 length: 15; V gene: TRBV4-2; CDR3 protein: ASSQSESAGGVYEQY
CDR3 length: 14; V gene: TRBV9; CDR3 protein: ASSVEASGPTDTQY
CDR3 length: 15; V gene: TRBV6-1; CDR3 protein: ASSEAWRGQGVETQY
CDR3 length: 13; V gene: TRBV11-2; CDR3 protein: ASSFGTSGYNEQF
CDR3 length: 11; V gene: TRBV7-9; CDR3 protein: ASSSGLGDEQY
CDR3 length: 12; V gene: TRBV5-4; CDR3 protein: ASSAGQDYSPLH
CDR3 length: 13; V gene: TRBV6-5; CDR3 protein: ASSSGTGSYNEQF
CDR3 length: 13; V gene: TRBV19; CDR3 protein: ASSIVGAYTGELF
CDR3 length: 14; V gene: TRBV3-1/TRBV3-2; CDR3 protein: ASSPLSGPDYNEQF
CDR3 length: 12; V gene: TRBV10-3; CDR3 protein: AIPGRGEDQPQH
CDR3 length: 18; V gene: TRBV5-1; CDR3 protein: ASSFQGGTSGYSGANVLT
CDR3 length: 11; V gene: TRBV29-1; CDR3 protein: SVDAVSNTEAF
CDR3 length: 13; V gene: TRBV11-3; CDR3 protein: ASSLDGTDTDTQY